This TCR beta chain was observed in a study of cytomegalovirus exposure and HLA in healthy donors. Whole-study findings and limits: It was 164 TCR beta chains that were listed as cytomegalovirus-associated.

V shed 5 bases and J 4 bases; nucleotides not matched to a gene: 4. The CDR3 spans 16 residues. Germline values: CDR1 SGHNT, CDR2 YENEEA. Researchers ran the PCR with 60 Vbeta and 13 Jbeta primers. Sequenced by immunoSEQ multiplex PCR; TCRdb stores in-frame clones only, minus some. The sample shows hundreds of thousands of clones, more than 60% of them seen only once. Regarding this clone: What it binds is not known.

Sequencing input: PBMCs. This clonotype was sampled from a girl aged 2-15 years in good health and CMV-seronegative. The chain links TRBV11-3 to TRBJ2-2; 13 bases fit TRBD2. Here the CDR3 reads CASSRRTSGSTGELFF. The CDR3, as DNA: TGTGCCAGCAGCCGAAGGACTAGCGGGAGCACCGGGGAGCTGTTTTTT. The full variable domain, its missing parts supplied by reference TRBV11-3 and TRBJ2-2, is EAGVVQSPRYKIIEKKQPVAFWCNPISGHNTLYWYLQNLGQGPELLIRYENEEAVDDSQLPKDRFSAERLKGVDSTLKIQPAELGDSAVYLCASSRRTSGSTGELFFGEGSRLTVL.